The rows below give T cell receptor beta chains drawn from one sample of a study of blood T cells in healthy people across ages. From the 5' RACE reads, TCRdb called clonotypes with MiXCR, one entry per CDR3 protein. The data contain 1.5 million to 2 million distinct CDR3 sequences, about 35% of them singletons. The material sequenced was blood. These receptors were obtained from a woman aged 25 to 39 in good health. CDR3s include the opening cysteine and the closing phenylalanine or tryptophan. Fields, in order: V gene, CDR3 protein.

v_call: TRBV6-1; cdr3_aa: CASSDTIPPTDTQYF
v_call: TRBV6-6; cdr3_aa: CASRTTGGDEQYF
v_call: TRBV6-6; cdr3_aa: CASSLLGGNRPQHF
v_call: TRBV7-9; cdr3_aa: CASSSENGYTF
v_call: TRBV20-1; cdr3_aa: CSARLPRSSYNEQFF
v_call: TRBV28; cdr3_aa: CASSPQISNPPQHF
v_call: TRBV30; cdr3_aa: CAWSPGNTEAFF
v_call: TRBV28; cdr3_aa: CASSLAAASSYEQYF
v_call: TRBV5-1; cdr3_aa: CASSRTSGGESSYEQYF
v_call: TRBV5-1; cdr3_aa: CASSTAGGRGDTQYF
v_call: TRBV9; cdr3_aa: CASSATTRQVEGEQFF
v_call: TRBV20-1; cdr3_aa: CSARGRLAGGPSYNEQFF
v_call: TRBV20-1; cdr3_aa: CSASAGGGTDTQYF
v_call: TRBV20-1; cdr3_aa: CSACSGNQPQHF
v_call: TRBV5-6; cdr3_aa: CASSLRRTQNRGRYTDTQYF
v_call: TRBV29-1; cdr3_aa: CSVAAGREQYF
v_call: TRBV10-3; cdr3_aa: CAAGGRDYEQYF
v_call: TRBV12-3/TRBV12-4; cdr3_aa: CASSSGGSGYGYTF
v_call: TRBV30; cdr3_aa: CAWSEVRKHYGYTF
v_call: TRBV6-5; cdr3_aa: CASSYEWGRGVRNYGYTF
v_call: TRBV11-2; cdr3_aa: CASSPYTSGYEQFF
v_call: TRBV7-3; cdr3_aa: CASSQGQGPGNEQFF
v_call: TRBV7-2; cdr3_aa: CANSLGVGADTLYF
v_call: TRBV15; cdr3_aa: CATSRDSSVSTDTQYF